The next 11 T cell receptor beta chains were all read from a single sample in a study of OX40 agonist ivuxolimab in advanced cancers. Libraries were prepared by immunoSEQ multiplex PCR; TCRdb keeps only in-frame clonotypes and omits some of them. The sample has about 20,000 clones; about 90% are singletons. The sequencing here drew on CD4+ or CD8+ T cells sorted from blood, taken in a trial of the OX40 agonist ivuxolimab. These receptors all stem from an adult with an advanced solid tumor such as melanoma, head and neck, liver or kidney cancer.

The V call is TRBV6-5, the J call TRBJ2-2, with unresolved D. V dropped 6 bases and J dropped 0 bases, with 8 bases sitting between them. Germline V gene sequence: CDR1 MNHEY, CDR2 SVGAGI. The CDR3 has 14 amino acids. CDR3 residues: CASRGHSNTGELFF. CDR3 DNA: TGTGCCAGCAGAGGGCACTCGAACACCGGGGAGCTGTTTTTT.

This clone was counted a few times. This CDR3 reads CASSQETGGIQPQHF. CDR3 coding DNA: TGCGCCAGCAGCCAAGAGACAGGGGGTATACAGCCCCAGCATTTT. The chain employs TRBV4-3 and TRBJ1-5, with TRBD1 matching over 9 bases. CDR3 size: 15 residues. Germline V gene lookup returns CDR1 LGHNA and CDR2 YSLEER. The V gene end was trimmed by 0 bases and the J gene end by 7 bases; junction bases not matched to a gene: 4.

CDR3 loop: CASSKPGLTDYEQYF. CDR3 sequence (DNA): TGTGCCAGCAGCAAGCCGGGACTAACTGACTACGAGCAGTACTTC. The chain carries TRBV5-6 and TRBJ2-7; TRBD2 matches 7 bases. With V trimmed by 4 bases and J by 3 bases, 10 bases remained unmatched. CDR3 size: 15 residues. Germline CDR1 and CDR2: SGHDT and YYEEEE.

The chain combines TRBV19 with TRBJ1-1, with TRBD1 as a possible D gene (6 bases). The length of the CDR3 is 15 residues. Trimming cost V 3 bases and J 4 bases, with 15 bases left between them. The germline CDR1 and CDR2 sequences are LNHDA and SQIVND (reference sequence). Here the CDR3 reads CASSMALGGPTEAFF. CDR3 DNA: TGTGCCAGTAGTATGGCGCTGGGGGGGCCCACTGAAGCTTTCTTT.

V gene TRBV9 combines with J gene TRBJ2-3; TRBD1 is a possible D gene (6 bases). The CDR3 loop spans 14 amino acids. Germline-derived CDR1 and CDR2 are SGDLS and YYNGEE. V lost 0 bases and J lost 4, with 9 bases in between. The CDR3 DNA reads TGTGCCAGCAGCGTAGGTGGGGGCCCAGATACGCAGTATTTT. Amino acid sequence: CASSVGGGPDTQYF.

The J gene is TRBJ2-3, the V gene TRBV29-1, with TRBD2 identical over 8 bases. J was trimmed by 5 bases and V by 3 bases; bases with no gene match: 10. The germline gives CDR1 SQVTM, CDR2 ANQGSEA. The CDR3 has 15 residues. This CDR3 is CSVEPAGAQGDTQYF. The CDR3 nucleotides read TGCAGCGTTGAGCCAGCGGGGGCCCAGGGAGATACGCAGTATTTT.

The V call is TRBV11-1, the J call TRBJ2-1; 7 positions match TRBD1. The CDR3 has 15 amino acids. Germline V gene lookup returns CDR1 SGHAT and CDR2 FQDESV (reference sequence). V gave up 6 bases and J gave up 0 bases; unmatched junction bases: 5. For the CDR3, the DNA is TGTGCCAGCAGTATGACAGGGAGCTCCTACAATGAGCAGTTCTTC. This codes for CASSMTGSSYNEQFF. Together with reference TRBV11-1 and TRBJ2-1, the CDR3 gives the full variable domain: EAEVAQSPRYKITEKSQAVAFWCDPISGHATLYWYRQILGQGPELLVQFQDESVVDDSQLPKDRFSAERLKGVDSTLKIQPAELGDSAMYLCASSMTGSSYNEQFFGPGTRLTVL.

V is TRBV4-3 and J is TRBJ2-1, with TRBD2 identical over 11 bases. The J segment lost 5 bases and the V segment lost 0 bases, leaving 9 bases of the junction unmatched. The length of the CDR3 is 18 residues. CDR1 is LGHNA and CDR2 is YSLEER in the germline V gene. CDR3 residues: CASSQDRTGLAGNNEQFF. The DNA for the CDR3 is TGCGCCAGCAGCCAAGATCGGACCGGACTAGCGGGTAACAATGAGCAGTTCTTC.

This rearrangement joins TRBV11-3 to TRBJ2-5, with D unresolved. CDR3 size: 11 residues. Germline CDR1 SGHNT, CDR2 YENEEA. Trimming removed 3 bases at V and 3 bases at J, with 2 bases between. CDR3 sequence: CASSLEETQYF. CDR3 coding DNA: TGTGCCAGCAGCTTGGAAGAGACCCAGTACTTC.

This sequence joins TRBV19 and TRBJ1-6; 8 bases are shared with TRBD1. Germline assignment: CDR1 LNHDA and CDR2 SQIVND (reference sequence). J lost 9 bases, V lost 7 bases, and 5 bases had no gene match. The CDR3 is 13 residues long. The CDR3 loop is CASMDRVGSPLHF. The CDR3 coding sequence is TGTGCCAGTATGGACAGGGTCGGTTCACCCCTCCACTTT.

The chain carries TRBV29-1 and TRBJ2-2, with 11 bases that match TRBD2. Losses at the gene ends were 4 bases for V and 4 bases for J; bases not matched to a gene: 5. The germline V gene encodes CDR1 SQVTM and CDR2 ANQGSEA. The CDR3 contains 15 residues. The CDR3 DNA sequence: TGCAGCGTTGTCCAAGGACTAGCGGGCACCGGGGAGCTGTTTTTT. Protein product: CSVVQGLAGTGELFF.